This TCR beta chain was identified during a study of blood T cell repertoires in COVID-19. In germline, CDR1 is SEHNR, CDR2 FQNEAQ (reference sequence). The V and J ends lost 3 bases and 2 bases, in that order; junction bases with no gene match: 3. The CDR3 is 14 residues long. Profiling relied on immunoSEQ multiplex PCR, and the TCRdb table lists in-frame clones only, not all of them. The sample includes fewer than 250,000 clones, roughly 80% seen only once; the top ten take 4% to 5%. This sequence was found in a woman in her 70s with acute or convalescent COVID-19. Sequenced sample: peripheral blood. The chain is built from TRBV7-9 and TRBJ2-7; TRBD1 matches 8 bases. The CDR3 loop is CASSFPGGPYEQYF. The CDR3 coding sequence is TGTGCCAGCAGCTTCCCAGGGGGCCCCTACGAGCAGTACTTC.